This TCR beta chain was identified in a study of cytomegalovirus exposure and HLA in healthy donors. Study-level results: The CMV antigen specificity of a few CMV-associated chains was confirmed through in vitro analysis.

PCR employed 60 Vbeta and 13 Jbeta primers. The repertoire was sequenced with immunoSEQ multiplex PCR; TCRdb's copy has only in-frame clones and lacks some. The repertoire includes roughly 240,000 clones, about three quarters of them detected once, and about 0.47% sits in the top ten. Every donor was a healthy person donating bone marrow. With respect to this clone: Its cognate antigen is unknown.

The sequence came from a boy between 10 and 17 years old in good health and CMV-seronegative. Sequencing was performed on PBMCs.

As DNA, the CDR3 is TGTGCCTGGAGTGTGGATCCTCGGGGCTATGGCTACACCTTC. This sequence encodes CAWSVDPRGYGYTF. V usage is TRBV30 and J usage is TRBJ1-2; no firm D call. The V end was cut by 0 bases, the J end by 4 bases, with 12 bases between. Germline V lookup: CDR1 GTSNPN, CDR2 SVGIG (reference sequence). There are 14 residues in the CDR3.